This entry concerns a single TCR beta chain. In germline, CDR1 is MNHEY, CDR2 SMNVEV (reference sequence). The CDR3 has 15 amino acids. V lost 4 bases to trimming and J lost 4 bases; unmatched junction nucleotides: 7. The data were taken from a study of technical replicates of blood from several donors. Repertoires were generated with immunoSEQ multiplex PCR, while TCRdb's copy carries only in-frame clones and drops some. The sample lists 65,000 to 85,000 clones, around nine tenths occurring once. The chain has TRBV27 and TRBJ1-2, with 9 bases fitting TRBD1. The source is a human donor in good health. Specimen: T cells isolated from PBMCs. CDR3 sequence reads: CASSSRQGGLYGYTF. The CDR3, as DNA: TGTGCCAGCAGTTCCCGACAGGGGGGTCTCTATGGCTACACCTTC.